The rows below give T cell receptor beta chains drawn from one sample of a study of spatial heterogeneity in lung cancer. A single record per CDR3 protein comes from TCRdb applying MiXCR to the 5' RACE reads. In the table there are some 850 distinct CDR3 sequences, approximately 70% of which are singletons. Source: lung tumor tissue, taken at surgery. These receptors were obtained from a male donor with early-stage non-small cell lung cancer. CDR3s include the opening cysteine and the closing phenylalanine or tryptophan. The order of the fields is D gene, clone size, J gene, V gene, CDR3 DNA, CDR3 protein. The D gene is left open where the match is weak. Rows may omit the clone size; those that give it use once, few, many or a size class.

d_gene: NA; abundance: NA; j_gene: TRBJ2-7; v_gene: TRBV27; CDR3nt: TGTGCCAGCAGCATATCCACCACTAGCATCCACGAGCAGTACTTC; CDR3aa: CASSISTTSIHEQYF
d_gene: NA; abundance: NA; j_gene: TRBJ1-1; v_gene: TRBV30; CDR3nt: TGTGCCTGGGCCTCCCGGGACTTCCGCGGCGCTGAAGCTTTCTTT; CDR3aa: CAWASRDFRGAEAFF
d_gene: NA; abundance: NA; j_gene: TRBJ2-6; v_gene: TRBV11-2; CDR3nt: TGTGCCAGCAGCTTAGGCAGGGCCGGGGCCAACGTCCTGACTTTC; CDR3aa: CASSLGRAGANVLTF
d_gene: TRBD2; abundance: NA; j_gene: TRBJ2-3; v_gene: TRBV4-1; CDR3nt: TGCGCCAGCAGCCTGGTCCCACAACCGCTAGCGGGAGAGAACACAGATACGCAGTATTTT; CDR3aa: CASSLVPQPLAGENTDTQYF
d_gene: NA; abundance: medium-sized; j_gene: TRBJ2-1; v_gene: TRBV4-3; CDR3nt: TGCGCCAGCAGCCAAGACGCGGACGGGAGCTCCTACAATGAGCAGTTCTTC; CDR3aa: CASSQDADGSSYNEQFF
d_gene: NA; abundance: NA; j_gene: TRBJ2-5; v_gene: TRBV29-1; CDR3nt: TGCAGCGTTCCGCGAAGGGGGACCAGTGCAGAGACCCAGTACTTC; CDR3aa: CSVPRRGTSAETQYF
d_gene: NA; abundance: NA; j_gene: TRBJ2-5; v_gene: TRBV20-1; CDR3nt: TGCAGTGCTAGAGAAAACCTAAGGCATGAGACCCAGTACTTC; CDR3aa: CSARENLRHETQYF
d_gene: NA; abundance: NA; j_gene: TRBJ2-5; v_gene: TRBV5-5; CDR3nt: TGTGCCAGCAGCTTGGTACCGGGACAACAAGAGACCCAGTACTTC; CDR3aa: CASSLVPGQQETQYF
d_gene: NA; abundance: NA; j_gene: TRBJ2-7; v_gene: TRBV11-2; CDR3nt: TGTGCCAGCAGCTTAGATCTAGGTTTCCGCGAGCAGTACTTC; CDR3aa: CASSLDLGFREQYF
d_gene: NA; abundance: few; j_gene: TRBJ2-3; v_gene: TRBV11-2; CDR3nt: TGTGCCAGCAGCTTAGACCAGGGGGATACGCAGTATTTT; CDR3aa: CASSLDQGDTQYF
d_gene: NA; abundance: NA; j_gene: TRBJ2-2; v_gene: TRBV12-3/TRBV12-4; CDR3nt: TGTGCCAGCAGTCCGTGGGACCTCTCCGGGCGGGGAACCGGGGAGCTGTTTTTT; CDR3aa: CASSPWDLSGRGTGELFF
d_gene: NA; abundance: NA; j_gene: TRBJ2-7; v_gene: TRBV7-8; CDR3nt: TGTGCCAGCAGCTTAGGTGAACGGGGACTTACCTACGAGCAGTACTTC; CDR3aa: CASSLGERGLTYEQYF
d_gene: TRBD1; abundance: NA; j_gene: TRBJ2-7; v_gene: TRBV7-2; CDR3nt: TGTGCCAGCAGTCCCCCGTCCGGGACAGGGGAGCAGTACTTC; CDR3aa: CASSPPSGTGEQYF
d_gene: NA; abundance: NA; j_gene: TRBJ2-1; v_gene: TRBV11-3; CDR3nt: TGTGCCAGCAGCTTAGGCAATGAGCAGTTCTTC; CDR3aa: CASSLGNEQFF
d_gene: TRBD1; abundance: medium-sized; j_gene: TRBJ2-7; v_gene: TRBV12-3/TRBV12-4; CDR3nt: TGTGCCAGCAGTAACCGGGACAGCGGTTCCTACGAGCAGTACTTC; CDR3aa: CASSNRDSGSYEQYF
d_gene: TRBD2; abundance: NA; j_gene: TRBJ2-7; v_gene: TRBV11-2; CDR3nt: TGTGCCAGCAGCTTTGGTAGCGGGTATTCCGAGCAGTACTTC; CDR3aa: CASSFGSGYSEQYF
d_gene: TRBD1; abundance: few; j_gene: TRBJ1-3; v_gene: TRBV10-3; CDR3nt: TGTGCCATCCGGGACAGCTCTGGAAACACCATATATTTT; CDR3aa: CAIRDSSGNTIYF
d_gene: NA; abundance: NA; j_gene: TRBJ2-5; v_gene: TRBV2; CDR3nt: TGTGCCAGCAGGCTCCTCCAAGAGACCCAGTACTTC; CDR3aa: CASRLLQETQYF
d_gene: NA; abundance: once; j_gene: TRBJ2-3; v_gene: TRBV7-5; CDR3nt: NA; CDR3aa: CISVPEAFRPSGGFTDTQYF
d_gene: NA; abundance: large; j_gene: TRBJ1-3; v_gene: TRBV7-9; CDR3nt: TGTGCCAGCAGCTTCATAGTGGGGGACACCATATATTTT; CDR3aa: CASSFIVGDTIYF
d_gene: TRBD1; abundance: NA; j_gene: TRBJ2-3; v_gene: TRBV10-3; CDR3nt: TGTGCCATCAGTGAGCAGGGGGCGCAAGATACGCAGTATTTT; CDR3aa: CAISEQGAQDTQYF
d_gene: TRBD1; abundance: NA; j_gene: TRBJ2-3; v_gene: TRBV20-1; CDR3nt: TGCAGTGCTGGTGCGAGGACCAGGGGGACAGATACGCAGTATTTT; CDR3aa: CSAGARTRGTDTQYF